This TCR beta chain was profiled in a study of tumor-infiltrating T cells and Merkel cell polyomavirus listed by TCRdb under 2017. Background on the whole study: The study examined CD8+ T cells specific for the Merkel cell polyomavirus KLL epitope in Merkel cell carcinoma patients. Varying disease stages were represented at patient presentation, and patients were followed for a median of 2.7 years (range roughly 1.1 to 6.0 years). TRB sequencing covered KLL-tetramer-sorted cells from blood or tumor-infiltrating lymphocytes in 14 to 15 samples, plus 12 matched whole-tumor samples. Across the study, one tumor sample was a frozen nodal tumor digest and one was a flash-frozen core biopsy of a metastasis. Patient treatments varied, were not standardized, and included chemotherapy, radiation and immunotherapies. Most whole-tumor samples were approximately 25-micron curls cut from formalin-fixed, paraffin-embedded tissue blocks. What the authors observed across the whole study: Because the study covered only a single viral epitope, T cells targeting other Merkel cell polyomavirus epitopes were not captured. Significantly improved MCC-specific survival was associated with a higher fraction of KLL-specific T cells within tumors (about 1.8-20% versus about 0-0.15%). One limitation of the study is the small sample size (n of about eleven patients). A significant MCC-specific survival advantage (P = 0.0051) was associated with a greater number of unique KLL-specific clonotypes in tumors (about 5-108 vs 0-3). KLL-specific TRB repertoires were diverse and mostly private, with just one public clonotype, shared by two patients, among 397 unique sequences.

Receptor amplification or capture employed the immunoSEQ multiplex PCR assay. Genomic DNA extraction, TRB sequencing and normalization were carried out by Adaptive Biotechnologies (Seattle, WA). The original methods were these. Clonality was computed as one minus Shannon entropy of productive TRB sequences normalized by log2 of unique productive sequences. KLL-specific clonotypes in tumors were found by matching TCRbeta CDR3 amino acid sequences to the sequences from the tetramer-sorted sample of each patient. Held by TCRdb, this immuneACCESS table contains in-frame sequences only and omits some clones. Under half of the omission traces to an unresolved V gene where checked; the cause of the rest is unknown. The DNA gave D and trimming, while V, J and clone size come from that table. The sample has under 30,000 clones on record, around nine tenths of them singletons. The ten most abundant clones make up around 2.8% of the sample.

The junction shows trimming of 5 bases on V and 4 bases on J, plus 13 bases between the germline ends. The CDR3 measures 14 amino acids from cysteine to phenylalanine. Just CDR3 DNA is preserved here, 42 bases in frame from base 1. According to the germline V gene (reference sequence), CDR1 reads SEHNR and CDR2 reads FQNEAQ. By immunohistochemistry, the tumors of all patients showed robust positive staining for Merkel cell polyomavirus Large T antigen. The study included about 11 Merkel cell carcinoma patients whose blood and/or cultured TIL contained robust KLL-tetramer+ populations exceeding 0.04% of CD8+ T cells. Every patient was Caucasian, and patient ages ranged from roughly 50 to 85 years, with a median of around 64 years. Lymph node tumors were analyzed for patients with unknown primaries who presented with nodal disease, or when there was not enough primary tissue. Remarks on this clone: No cognate antigen has been identified for it. No base-level quality is on record; no much larger clone is a single base apart.

Specimen: lymph node tissue. This receptor chain uses TRBV7-9 and TRBJ2-3; a weak D assignment points to TRBD1 (5 bases agree). The clonotype was recovered from a middle-aged man with Merkel cell carcinoma. The DNA sequence is given as TGTGCCAGCAGCCGCGACAGTCAGGCAGATACGCAGTATTTT. It is translated as CASSRDSQADTQYF.